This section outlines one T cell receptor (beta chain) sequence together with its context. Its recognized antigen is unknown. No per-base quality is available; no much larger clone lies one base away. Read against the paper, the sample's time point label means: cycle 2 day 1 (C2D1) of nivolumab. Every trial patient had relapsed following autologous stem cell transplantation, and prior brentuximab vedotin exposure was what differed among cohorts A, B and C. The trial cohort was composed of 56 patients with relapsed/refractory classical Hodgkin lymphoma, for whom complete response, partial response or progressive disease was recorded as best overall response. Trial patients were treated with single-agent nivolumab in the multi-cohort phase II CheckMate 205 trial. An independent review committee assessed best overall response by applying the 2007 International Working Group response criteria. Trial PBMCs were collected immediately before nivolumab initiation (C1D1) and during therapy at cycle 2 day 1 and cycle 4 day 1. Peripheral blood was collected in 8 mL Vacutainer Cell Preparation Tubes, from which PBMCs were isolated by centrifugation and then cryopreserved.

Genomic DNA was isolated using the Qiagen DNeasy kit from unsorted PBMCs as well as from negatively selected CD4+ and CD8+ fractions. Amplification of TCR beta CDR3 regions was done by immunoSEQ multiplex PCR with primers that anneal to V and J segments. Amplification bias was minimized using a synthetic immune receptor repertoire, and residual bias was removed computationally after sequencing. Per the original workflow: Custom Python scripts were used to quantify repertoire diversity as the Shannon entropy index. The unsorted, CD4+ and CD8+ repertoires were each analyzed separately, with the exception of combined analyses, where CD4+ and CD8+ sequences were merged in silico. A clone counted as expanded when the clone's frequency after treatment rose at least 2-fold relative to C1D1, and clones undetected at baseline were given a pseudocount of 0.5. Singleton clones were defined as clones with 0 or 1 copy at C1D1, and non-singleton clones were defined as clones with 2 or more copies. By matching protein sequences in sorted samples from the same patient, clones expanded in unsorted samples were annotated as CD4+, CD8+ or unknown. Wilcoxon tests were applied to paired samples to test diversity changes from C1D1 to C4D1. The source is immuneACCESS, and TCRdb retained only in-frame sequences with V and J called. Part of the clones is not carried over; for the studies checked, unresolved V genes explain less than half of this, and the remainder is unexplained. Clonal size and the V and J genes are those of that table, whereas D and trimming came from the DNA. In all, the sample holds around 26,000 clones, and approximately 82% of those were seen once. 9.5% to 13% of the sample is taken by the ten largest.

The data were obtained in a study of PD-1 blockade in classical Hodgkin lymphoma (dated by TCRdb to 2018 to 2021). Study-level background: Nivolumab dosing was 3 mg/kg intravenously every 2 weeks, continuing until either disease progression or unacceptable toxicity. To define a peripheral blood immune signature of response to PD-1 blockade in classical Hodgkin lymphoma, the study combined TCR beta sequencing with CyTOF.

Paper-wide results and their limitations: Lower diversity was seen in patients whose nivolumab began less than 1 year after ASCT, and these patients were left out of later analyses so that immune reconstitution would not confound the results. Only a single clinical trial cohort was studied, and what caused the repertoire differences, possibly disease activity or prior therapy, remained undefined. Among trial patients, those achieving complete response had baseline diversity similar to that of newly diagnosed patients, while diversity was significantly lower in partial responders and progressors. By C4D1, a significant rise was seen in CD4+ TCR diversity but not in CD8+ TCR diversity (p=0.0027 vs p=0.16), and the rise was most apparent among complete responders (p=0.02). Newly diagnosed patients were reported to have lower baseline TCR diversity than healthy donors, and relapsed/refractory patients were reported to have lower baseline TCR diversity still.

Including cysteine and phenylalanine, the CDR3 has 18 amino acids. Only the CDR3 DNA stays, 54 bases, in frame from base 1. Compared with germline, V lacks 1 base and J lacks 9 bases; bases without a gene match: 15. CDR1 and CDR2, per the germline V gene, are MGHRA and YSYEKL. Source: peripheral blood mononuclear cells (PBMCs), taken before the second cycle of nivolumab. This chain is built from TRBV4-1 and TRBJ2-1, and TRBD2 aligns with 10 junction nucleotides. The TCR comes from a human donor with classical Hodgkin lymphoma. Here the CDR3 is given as CASSQVQASGGVQGEQFF. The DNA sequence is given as TGCGCCAGCAGCCAAGTCCAAGCCAGCGGGGGGGTCCAGGGTGAGCAGTTCTTC.